The 22 T cell receptor beta chains reported below all come from one sample, sequenced in a study of CD8 T cells in ankylosing spondylitis. TCRdb ran MiXCR on the 5' RACE reads and lists one entry per CDR3 protein. Among some 87,000 distinct CDR3 sequences, roughly 30% were seen once, and the ten largest hold approximately 59%. The sequenced material came from blood, either unsorted or a sorted T cell fraction (not recorded which). The receptors derive from a male donor with ankylosing spondylitis or in good health (not recorded which).

CDR3 loop: CASSGTGAKNIQYF. In DNA form, the CDR3 reads TGTGCCAGCAGCGGGACAGGGGCCAAAAACATTCAGTACTTC. The J gene is TRBJ2-4, the V gene TRBV3-1; 9 bases align to TRBD1. The junction had 0 bases not matched to a gene; V was cut back by 5 bases and J by 1 base. The CDR3 runs 14 residues. The germline gives CDR1 LGHDT, CDR2 YNNKEL (reference sequence).

This clonotype has more than one count but fewer than ten. This sequence joins TRBV28 and TRBJ2-1; D is perhaps TRBD2 (5 bases). The CDR3 spans 16 residues. V was shortened by 3 bases and J by 0 bases, with 12 bases between the two germline ends. Germline-derived CDR1 and CDR2 are MDHEN and SYDVKM. CDR3 nucleotide sequence: TGTGCCAGCAGTTTTTGGACGGGAAGCTCCTACAATGAGCAGTTCTTC. This codes for CASSFWTGSSYNEQFF.

The chain recombines TRBV10-3 with TRBJ2-1; 12 bases are a match to TRBD1. With 5 bases clipped from V and 7 bases from J, the junction kept 21 bases outside the gene matches. CDR1 is ENHRY, CDR2 SYGVKD, per germline. The CDR3 has 20 amino acids. In nucleotides, the CDR3 is TGTGCCATCAGTAAATCTGGGATCATTCCCGGGACAGGGGGCTCGAATGAGCAGTTCTTC. This translates into CAISKSGIIPGTGGSNEQFF.

A remark on this clonotype: A much larger clone is a single base away; this may be a read error. The rearrangement links TRBV7-2 to TRBJ1-5; no definite D call. CDR1 is SGHTA and CDR2 is FQGNSA in the germline V gene. V was clipped by 1 base and J by 5 bases, with 6 bases between them. This CDR3 comprises 13 residues. CDR3 nucleotide sequence: TGTGCCAGCAGCTTAGGTCTGGATCAGCCCCAGCATTTT. Its translation is CASSLGLDQPQHF.

V and J are TRBV27 and TRBJ2-7; 9 nucleotides agree with TRBD1. V lost 3 bases and J lost 2; bases outside the gene matches: 2. This CDR3 is 14 amino acids long. Per the germline V gene, CDR1 is MNHEY and CDR2 is SMNVEV (reference sequence). The CDR3 coding sequence is TGTGCCAGCAGTTTGGGACAGGGCACCTACGAGCAGTACTTC. It specifies CASSLGQGTYEQYF.

This clonotype was counted a few times. The chain uses TRBV6-5 and TRBJ1-4; the D is unclear. The V gene lost 2 bases and the J gene lost 8 bases, with 12 bases spanning the gap. CDR3 length: 14 amino acids. Germline CDR1 reads MNHEY; CDR2 reads SVGAGI. The CDR3 spells CASSYHEEIEKLFF. For the CDR3, the DNA is TGTGCCAGCAGTTACCATGAGGAAATCGAAAAACTGTTTTTT.

This clonotype was detected a few times. The chain is built from TRBV27 and TRBJ1-2; D is unresolved. The CDR3 is made up of 15 amino acids. Germline CDR1 is MNHEY and CDR2 is SMNVEV (reference sequence). Trimming left V 3 bases short and J 3 bases short, with 14 bases between. This CDR3 is CASSFIGRLDYGYTF. The CDR3 coding sequence is TGTGCCAGCAGTTTTATAGGCAGGCTTGACTATGGCTACACCTTC.

The chain is built from TRBV7-9 and TRBJ1-5; D is unresolved. V was trimmed by 5 bases and J by 6 bases, leaving 11 bases between them. This CDR3 comprises 13 residues. In germline, CDR1 is SEHNR, CDR2 FQNEAQ (reference sequence). This CDR3 reads CASSASELQPQHF. CDR3 sequence (DNA): TGTGCCAGCAGCGCAAGCGAGCTTCAGCCCCAGCATTTT.

This clonotype appeared a few times. The chain carries TRBV5-4 and TRBJ2-5; tentatively, D is TRBD1 (5 bases). Germline V gives CDR1 SGHNT, CDR2 YYREEE (reference sequence). The ends were cut back, 3 bases at V and 2 bases at J, with 11 bases in the middle. This CDR3 is built from 14 residues. CDR3 bases: TGTGCCAGCAGCTCTGACAGCATACAAGAGACCCAGTACTTC. It encodes CASSSDSIQETQYF.

This clonotype showed up just a few times. The chain links TRBV9 to TRBJ1-2; 10 nucleotides align to TRBD1. J was trimmed by 2 bases and V by 5 bases; bases with no gene match: 6. Germline CDR1 SGDLS, CDR2 YYNGEE. CDR3 length: 15 residues. The CDR3 sequence is CASSLRDRGNYGYTF. The CDR3, as DNA: TGTGCCAGCAGTCTAAGGGACAGGGGAAACTATGGCTACACCTTC.

The chain couples TRBV5-1 to TRBJ1-6; TRBD1 might be the D (6 bases). V was clipped by 4 bases and J by 8 bases, with 10 bases between them. The germline V gene encodes CDR1 SGHRS and CDR2 YFSETQ. The CDR3 consists of 13 residues. The CDR3 protein is CASSPGDDSPLHF. CDR3 sequence (DNA): TGCGCCAGCAGCCCAGGGGACGATTCACCCCTCCACTTT.

V is TRBV5-1 and J is TRBJ2-1, with a tentative D call TRBD1 (6 bases). V lost 4 bases and J lost 5, with 7 bases in between. The CDR3 sequence is 12 residues long. The germline CDR1 and CDR2 sequences are SGHRS and YFSETQ. CDR3 sequence: CASSAGDNEQFF. The CDR3 nucleotides are TGCGCCAGCAGCGCAGGGGACAATGAGCAGTTCTTC.

This clonotype was seen at least ten times. The chain joins TRBV11-2 to TRBJ2-1; D is ambiguous. CDR3 length equals 11 residues. The germline gives CDR1 SGHAT, CDR2 FQNNGV. V shed 7 bases and J shed 10 bases, with 11 bases lying between them. CDR3 in DNA: TGTGCCAGCACCCAGGTGATAGAGCAGTTCTTC. Protein sequence: CASTQVIEQFF. The whole variable domain, remainder taken from reference TRBV11-2 and TRBJ2-1, is EAGVAQSPRYKIIEKRQSVAFWCNPISGHATLYWYQQILGQGPKLLIQFQNNGVVDDSQLPKDRFSAERLKGVDSTLKIQPAKLEDSAVYLCASTQVIEQFFGPGTRLTVL.

This rearrangement joins TRBV7-2 to TRBJ2-7; D remains unclear. Germline V lookup: CDR1 SGHTA, CDR2 FQGNSA. This CDR3 has 14 amino acids. Trimming removed 3 bases at V and 4 bases at J, with 13 bases between. In DNA form, the CDR3 reads TGTGCCAGCAGCTTGGCAGGTCTCCGATACGAGCAGTACTTC. Translated: CASSLAGLRYEQYF.

The V and J genes are TRBV7-2 and TRBJ2-7, with a weak D call TRBD1 (5 bases). Germline lookup yields CDR1 SGHTA and CDR2 FQGNSA. This CDR3 region has 15 residues. V dropped 8 bases and J dropped 4 bases, with 21 bases sitting between them. The CDR3 coding sequence is TGTGCCAGCCCCTCATCAGGGCAGGGAAAATACGAGCAGTACTTC. It codes for CASPSSGQGKYEQYF.

The chain uses TRBV7-3 and TRBJ1-1; D not resolved. CDR3 length equals 13 residues. The germline CDR1 and CDR2 sequences are SGHTA and FQGTGA. V was pared by 5 bases and J by 1 base, with 8 bases between. The CDR3 region has the DNA TGTGCCAGCAGCATCCTTCGGAACACTGAAGCTTTCTTT. Translating it yields CASSILRNTEAFF.

The V call is TRBV27, the J call TRBJ2-1; D remains ambiguous. The V end was cut by 6 bases, the J end by 3 bases, with 12 bases between. Per germline, CDR1 MNHEY and CDR2 SMNVEV (reference sequence). The CDR3 runs 14 residues. DNA for the CDR3: TGTGCCAGCAGAGCTAGAAGATACTACAATGAGCAGTTCTTC. It codes for CASRARRYYNEQFF.

The gene calls are TRBV20-1 and TRBJ2-3; 14 bases are shared with TRBD2. The CDR3 has 15 amino acids. The J segment lost 4 bases and the V segment lost 5 bases, leaving 5 bases of the junction unmatched. CDR1 is DFQATT and CDR2 is SNEGSKA in the germline V gene (reference sequence). The CDR3, as DNA: TGCAGTGCTGTAATGGGACTAGCGGGAGCAGATACGCAGTATTTT. It translates to CSAVMGLAGADTQYF.

The rearrangement links TRBV6-1 to TRBJ2-2, with TRBD2 identical over 7 bases. Germline values: CDR1 MNHNS, CDR2 SASEGT. V lost 5 bases to trimming and J lost 0 bases; unmatched junction nucleotides: 0. CDR3 length: 14 amino acids. In DNA form, the CDR3 reads TGTGCCAGCAGTCTAGCGGCGAACACCGGGGAGCTGTTTTTT. It translates to CASSLAANTGELFF.

This chain joins TRBV24-1 and TRBJ2-5; no reliable D call. The CDR3 covers 13 residues. CDR1 and CDR2 from the germline V gene are KGHDR and SFDVKD. V was pared by 6 bases and J by 5 bases, with 12 bases between. The CDR3 spells CATSSMSGETQYF. CDR3 bases: TGTGCCACCAGTTCAATGAGTGGGGAGACCCAGTACTTC.

This clonotype was counted many times. CDR3 region: CASSPPASGRSEQYF. DNA of the CDR3: TGTGCCAGCAGCCCCCCGGCTAGCGGGAGGTCCGAGCAGTACTTC. The chain links TRBV27 to TRBJ2-7; 11 bases map to TRBD2. Trimming took 6 bases from V and 6 from J; bases not matched to a gene: 10. Germline CDR1 reads MNHEY; CDR2 reads SMNVEV (reference sequence). The CDR3 covers 15 residues.

Only a few counts were recorded for this clonotype. The rearrangement uses TRBV24-1 and TRBJ1-4; the D gene is possibly TRBD1 (6 bases). Trimming cost V 8 bases and J 0 bases, with 6 bases left between them. There are 13 residues in the CDR3. Germline CDR1 reads KGHDR; CDR2 reads SFDVKD. DNA for the CDR3: TGTGCCACCAAGGGGGCAACTAATGAAAAACTGTTTTTT. This encodes CATKGATNEKLFF.